This T cell receptor beta chain was captured by sequencing in a study of T cells in severe cutaneous drug reactions. On the study more broadly: Patients came from Taiwan, Thailand and a European registry, 2011 to 2018.

CDR3 length: 13 amino acids. From germline, CDR1 is SQVTM and CDR2 ANQGSEA. Carbamazepine had induced Stevens-Johnson syndrome or toxic epidermal necrolysis in the sequenced donors. The iRepertoire multiplex PCR system with TCR subtype-specific primers built both bulk and single-cell libraries. Bulk TCR beta libraries came from multiplex PCR with V, D, J primers. Roughly 95-500 ng of RNA per sample was bulk library input. TCRdb reprocessed the multiplex PCR reads, with one entry per CDR3 protein and no DNA. This repertoire includes about 10,000 distinct CDR3 sequences. The V call is TRBV29-1, the J call TRBJ1-5. The receptor was derived from a human donor with Stevens-Johnson syndrome, a severe cutaneous drug reaction. Sequencing was done on a sample of cells from a skin blister. The CDR3 protein is CSVLVQGDQPQHF.